This TCR beta chain was identified during a study of CD8 T cells in Susac syndrome (dated by TCRdb to the late 2010s). General notes on the study: Whether CD8+ T cell activation and differentiation in Susac syndrome was antigen driven was tested using repertoire sequencing. The clonality of the CD8+ T cell repertoire was compared across approximately 11 healthy donors, around 14 Susac syndrome patients and under 17 multiple sclerosis patients. On the study overall, not on this receptor specifically: The TCR sequencing and HLA analysis was acknowledged to have included a relatively small number of individuals.

Peripheral blood CD8+ and CD4+ T cells from healthy donors, Susac syndrome patients and multiple sclerosis patients were profiled using high-throughput TCR beta sequencing. Healthy donors were included as age- and sex-matched controls. Bulk CD8+ and CD4+ T cells were purified magnetically by negative isolation, whereas CD8+ TEMRA cells were enriched by FACS. Blood was drawn into EDTA tubes, processed within 24 hours, and PBMCs were isolated by density gradient centrifugation. PBMCs intended for TCR sequencing were cryopreserved in liquid nitrogen and thawed later in a water bath at 37 degrees C. The sorted or isolated CD4+, CD8+ and CD8+ TEMRA cells had a purity of 90% or higher. RNA was extracted using the RNeasy kit, and roughly 0.5 to 1 ug of the RNA was reverse transcribed with random hexamers. The immunoSEQ multiplex PCR assay, which covers 54 Vbeta and 13 Jbeta segments, was used to amplify TCR beta CDR3 regions. Bias from PCR amplification was corrected by using a synthetic template baseline for primer optimization and for computational correction. In the source study's methods: Reads were annotated to V, D and J genes according to IMGT and were analyzed with immunoSEQ Analyzer, with only productive sequences retained. To calculate clonality, Shannon entropy was normalized by log2 of the number of productive unique sequences and then subtracted from one. For each patient and control, public and private clones were evaluated among the 100 most prevalent clones. Clones were defined as Susac-specific if absent from the healthy and MS cohorts, from around 1,100 published viral clones and from other ImmuneACCESS disease sequences. TCRdb trimmed the raw reads at Q25, called clones with MiXCR and kept productive beta chains. Duplicate CDR3 protein sequences are folded into a single record with the most common DNA and genes. TCRdb's processing, not the study's, gives the V and J calls here. The sample table lists more than 75,000 distinct CDR3 sequences, approximately 94% of them with a count of one. The ten biggest clones cover 0.2% to 0.3% of the sample.

Inclusive of the bounding cysteine and phenylalanine, the CDR3 is 17 residues long. Just CDR3 DNA is preserved here, 51 bases in frame from base 1. V loses 0 bases of germline sequence and J loses 1 base, and the interval between the two ends is 16 bases. Reading the germline V gene gives CDR1 SGHDN and CDR2 FVKESK. Concerning this clonotype itself: Its antigen specificity is not known. Base qualities are not recorded, but no much larger clone differs from it by a single base.

Material: CD8+ T cells from PBMCs. The chain is made from TRBV14 and TRBJ2-7; confidence is insufficient to name the D gene. The origin of this receptor is a human donor in good health. CDR3 protein: CASSQDPIGFGSYEQYF. The DNA sequence is TGTGCCAGCAGCCAAGACCCGATTGGGTTCGGGTCCTACGAGCAGTACTTC.